There are a few counts of the clone carrying this T cell receptor (beta chain). Germline-derived CDR1 and CDR2 are MNHEY and SVGAGI. Between the trimmed V and J ends, which lost 8 bases and 7 bases, there was a span of 15 bases. This CDR3 is 14 amino acids long. These data originate in a study of blood T cell repertoires in COVID-19. Measured with immunoSEQ multiplex PCR; TCRdb has only the in-frame clones, and not every one. Here the sample spans roughly 140,000 clones, approximately 86% being singletons. This sequence joins TRBV6-5 and TRBJ1-6; no reliable D call. This receptor was identified in a woman between 40 and 50 years old who had recovered from COVID-19. The sequencing sample was made of PBMCs or T cells enriched from blood (not recorded which). Written as DNA, the CDR3 is TGTGCCAGCGGCCAGAGGGATTGGAATTCACCCCTCCACTTT. Its translation: CASGQRDWNSPLHF.